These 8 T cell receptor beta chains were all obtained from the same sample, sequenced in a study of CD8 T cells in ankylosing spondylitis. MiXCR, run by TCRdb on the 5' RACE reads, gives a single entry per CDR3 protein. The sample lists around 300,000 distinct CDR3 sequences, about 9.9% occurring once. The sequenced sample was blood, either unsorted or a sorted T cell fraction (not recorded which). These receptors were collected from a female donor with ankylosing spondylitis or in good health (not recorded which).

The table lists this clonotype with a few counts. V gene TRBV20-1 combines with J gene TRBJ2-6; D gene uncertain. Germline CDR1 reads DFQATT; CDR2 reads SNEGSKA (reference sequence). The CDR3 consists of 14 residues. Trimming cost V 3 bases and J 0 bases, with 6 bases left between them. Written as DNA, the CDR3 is TGCAGTGCTAGGCCCTACTCTGGGGCCAACGTCCTGACTTTC. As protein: CSARPYSGANVLTF.

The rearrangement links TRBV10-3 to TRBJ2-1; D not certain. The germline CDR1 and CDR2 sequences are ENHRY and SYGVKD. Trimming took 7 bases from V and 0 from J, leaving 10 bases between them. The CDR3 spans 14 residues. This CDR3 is CAIKGGSSYNEQFF. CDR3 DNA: TGTGCCATCAAGGGCGGTAGCTCCTACAATGAGCAGTTCTTC.

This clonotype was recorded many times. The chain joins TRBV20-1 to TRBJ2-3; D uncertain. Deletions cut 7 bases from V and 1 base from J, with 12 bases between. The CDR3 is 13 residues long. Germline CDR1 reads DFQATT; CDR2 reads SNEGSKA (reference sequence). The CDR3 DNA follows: TGCAGTGGCTTGACGGACCGCACAGATACGCAGTATTTT. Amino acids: CSGLTDRTDTQYF.

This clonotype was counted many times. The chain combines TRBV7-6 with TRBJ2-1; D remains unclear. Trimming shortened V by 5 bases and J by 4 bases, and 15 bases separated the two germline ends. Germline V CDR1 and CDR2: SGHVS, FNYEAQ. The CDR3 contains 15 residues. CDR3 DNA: TGTGCCAGCAGCGCAACACCCGAAATATACAATGAGCAGTTCTTC. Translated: CASSATPEIYNEQFF. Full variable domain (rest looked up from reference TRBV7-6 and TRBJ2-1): GAGVSQSPRYKVTKRGQDVALRCDPISGHVSLYWYRQALGQGPEFLTYFNYEAQQDKSGLPNDRFSAERPEGSISTLTIQRTEQRDSAMYRCASSATPEIYNEQFFGPGTRLTVL.

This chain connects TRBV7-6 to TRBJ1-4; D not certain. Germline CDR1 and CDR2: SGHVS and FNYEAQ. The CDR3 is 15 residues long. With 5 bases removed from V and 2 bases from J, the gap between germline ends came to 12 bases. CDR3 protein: CASSPSMGTNEKLFF. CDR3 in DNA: TGTGCCAGCAGCCCATCGATGGGGACTAATGAAAAACTGTTTTTT.

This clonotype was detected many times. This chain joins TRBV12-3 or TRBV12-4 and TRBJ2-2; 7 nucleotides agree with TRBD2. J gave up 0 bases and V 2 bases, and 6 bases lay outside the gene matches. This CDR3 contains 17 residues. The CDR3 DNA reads TGTGCCAGCAGTTTAAGGCTAGCGGATACGAACACCGGGGAGCTGTTTTTT. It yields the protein CASSLRLADTNTGELFF.

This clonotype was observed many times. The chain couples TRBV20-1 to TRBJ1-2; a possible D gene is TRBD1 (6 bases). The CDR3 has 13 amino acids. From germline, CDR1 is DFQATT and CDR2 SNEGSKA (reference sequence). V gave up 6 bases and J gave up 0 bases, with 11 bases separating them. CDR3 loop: CSARGSPNYGYTF. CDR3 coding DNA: TGCAGTGCCAGGGGCAGCCCTAACTATGGCTACACCTTC.

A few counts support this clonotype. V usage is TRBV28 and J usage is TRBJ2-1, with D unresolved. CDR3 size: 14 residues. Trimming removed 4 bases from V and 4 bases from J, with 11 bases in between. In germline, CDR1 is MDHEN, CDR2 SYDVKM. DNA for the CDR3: TGTGCCAGCAGTTCCCCAGAACTTTACAATGAGCAGTTCTTC. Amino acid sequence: CASSSPELYNEQFF.